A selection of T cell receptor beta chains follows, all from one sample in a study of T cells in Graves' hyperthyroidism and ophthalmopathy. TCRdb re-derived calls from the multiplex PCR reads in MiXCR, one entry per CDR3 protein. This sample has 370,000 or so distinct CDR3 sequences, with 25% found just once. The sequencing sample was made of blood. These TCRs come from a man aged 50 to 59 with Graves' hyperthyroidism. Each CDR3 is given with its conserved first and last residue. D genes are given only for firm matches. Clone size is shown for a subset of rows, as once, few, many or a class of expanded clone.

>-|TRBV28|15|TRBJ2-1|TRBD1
TGTGCCAGCAGTTCCGGCCGGGACAGGGGCGATGAGCAGTTCTTC
CASSSGRDRGDEQFF
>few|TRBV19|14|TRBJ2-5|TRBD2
TGTGCCAGTACCTATAGCGGGGGACAAGAGACCCAGTACTTC
CASTYSGGQETQYF
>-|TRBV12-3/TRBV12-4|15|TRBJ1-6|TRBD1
TGTGCCAGCAGGTTACAGGGGCCCCGGGGTTCACCCCTCCACTTT
CASRLQGPRGSPLHF
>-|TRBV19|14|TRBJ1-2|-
TGTGCCAGTAGTATAGCCGCTGCGACGGGGGGCTACACCTTC
CASSIAAATGGYTF
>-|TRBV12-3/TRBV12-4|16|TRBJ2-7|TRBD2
TGTGCCAGCGGGACACCGGGACTAGCAGACTCCTACGAGCAGTACTTC
CASGTPGLADSYEQYF
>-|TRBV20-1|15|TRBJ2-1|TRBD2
TGCAGTGCTAGAGGACTAGCGGGAGGAGGTAATGAGCAGTTCTTC
CSARGLAGGGNEQFF
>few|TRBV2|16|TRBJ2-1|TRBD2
TGTGCCAGCAGCGCCACTAGCGGGAGGGCCGGGGGTGAGCAGTTCTTC
CASSATSGRAGGEQFF
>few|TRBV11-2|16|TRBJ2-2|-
TGTGCCAGCAGCCCCACCGGGACTCAAAACACCGGGGAGCTGTTTTTT
CASSPTGTQNTGELFF
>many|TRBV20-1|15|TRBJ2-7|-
TGCAGTGCTAGCGTTGGACTAGGGGGCAGCTACGAGCAGTACTTC
CSASVGLGGSYEQYF
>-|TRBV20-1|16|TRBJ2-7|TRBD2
TGCAGTGCTAGAGACGGAACTAGCGGAGACTATTACGAGCAGTACTTC
CSARDGTSGDYYEQYF
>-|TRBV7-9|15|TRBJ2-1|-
TGTGCCAGCAGCTTAGGGGCAGGGCTCTACAATGAGCAGTTCTTC
CASSLGAGLYNEQFF
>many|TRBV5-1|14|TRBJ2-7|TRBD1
TGCGCCAGCAGCTTGGCACAGGGGGCGAGCGAGCAGTACTTC
CASSLAQGASEQYF
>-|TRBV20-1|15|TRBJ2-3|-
TGCAGTGCTAGAGGCCCAGCGAGGGGCACAGATACGCAGTATTTT
CSARGPARGTDTQYF
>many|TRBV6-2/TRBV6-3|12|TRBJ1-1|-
TGTGCCAGCAGTTGGGGAAACACTGAAGCTTTCTTT
CASSWGNTEAFF
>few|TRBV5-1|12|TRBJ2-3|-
TGCGCCAGCAGCGACCCATCGGAGGCGCAGTATTTT
CASSDPSEAQYF
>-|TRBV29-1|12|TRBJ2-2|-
TGCAGCGTAAAACCGAACACCGGGGAGCTGTTTTTT
CSVKPNTGELFF
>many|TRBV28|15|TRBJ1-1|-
TGTGCCAGCAGTCCCTACACAGGAGAGAACACTGAAGCTTTCTTT
CASSPYTGENTEAFF
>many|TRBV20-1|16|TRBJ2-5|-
TGCAGTGCTAGAGATATTCTAGATAATGTAGGAGAGACCCAGTACTTC
CSARDILDNVGETQYF
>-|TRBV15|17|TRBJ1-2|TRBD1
TGTGCCACCAGCAGAGAGGTTCGTGGACAGGGGGACTATGGCTACACCTTC
CATSREVRGQGDYGYTF
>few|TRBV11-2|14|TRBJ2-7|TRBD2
TGTGCCAGTAGTACTAGCGGGTATACCCACGAGCAGTACTTC
CASSTSGYTHEQYF
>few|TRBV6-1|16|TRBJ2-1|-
TGTGCCAGCAGTGAATTCGACTATGGAGCATACAATGAGCAGTTCTTC
CASSEFDYGAYNEQFF
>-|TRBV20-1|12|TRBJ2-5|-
TGCAGTGTAGGACAGCTACAAGAGACCCAGTACTTC
CSVGQLQETQYF
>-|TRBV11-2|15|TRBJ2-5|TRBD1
TGTGCCAGCAGCTGGGGACAGACCCGCCAAGAGACCCAGTACTTC
CASSWGQTRQETQYF
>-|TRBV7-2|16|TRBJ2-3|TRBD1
TGTGCCAGCAGCCGACTCGGACAGGGTGGCACAGATACGCAGTATTTT
CASSRLGQGGTDTQYF
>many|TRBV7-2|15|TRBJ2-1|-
TGTGCCAGCAGCCCCCGAATAGAGGTCTACAATGAGCAGTTCTTC
CASSPRIEVYNEQFF
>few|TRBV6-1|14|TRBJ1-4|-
TGTGCCAGCAGCTACGGACAGTATCAGGAAAAACTGTTTTTT
CASSYGQYQEKLFF
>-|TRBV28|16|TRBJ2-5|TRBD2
TGTGCCAGCAGTTCGCCCTTACTAGCGGGAGAAGAGACCCAGTACTTC
CASSSPLLAGEETQYF
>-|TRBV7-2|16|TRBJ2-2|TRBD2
TGTGCCAGCAGCTTACGTGGCGGGGGGGCAACCGGGGAGCTGTTTTTT
CASSLRGGGATGELFF
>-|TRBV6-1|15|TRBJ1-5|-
TGTGCCAGCAGTGAAGCAACGGGGTGGAATCAGCCCCAGCATTTT
CASSEATGWNQPQHF
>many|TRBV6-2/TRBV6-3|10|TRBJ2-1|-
TGTGCCAGCAAAGACAATGAGCAGTTCTTC
CASKDNEQFF
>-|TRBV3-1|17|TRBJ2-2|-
TGTGCCAGCAGCCAAGAACTTGGGGGTGGTTTCACCGGGGAGCTGTTTTTT
CASSQELGGGFTGELFF
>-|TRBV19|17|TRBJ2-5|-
TGTGCCAGTAGTATAGATCCCTCGGATAGCGACCAAGAGACCCAGTACTTC
CASSIDPSDSDQETQYF
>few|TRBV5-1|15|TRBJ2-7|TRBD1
TGCGCCAGCAGCTTGTGGGGACAGGGGTTCAGCGAGCAGTACTTC
CASSLWGQGFSEQYF
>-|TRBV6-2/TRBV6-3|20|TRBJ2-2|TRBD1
TGTGCCAGCAGTTTCTACATTACGGGGACAGGGGGCACGGGCACCGGGGAGCTGTTTTTT
CASSFYITGTGGTGTGELFF
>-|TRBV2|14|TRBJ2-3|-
TGTGCCAGCAGTGTGGTGGCGGGCACAGATACGCAGTATTTT
CASSVVAGTDTQYF
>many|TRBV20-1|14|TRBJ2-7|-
TGCAGTGCTAGAGCGGTGGGTAGCTCCTACGAGCAGTACTTC
CSARAVGSSYEQYF
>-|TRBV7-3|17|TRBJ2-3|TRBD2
TGTGCCAGCAGCTTAGTCCCGGGACTAGCGGGCACAGATACGCAGTATTTT
CASSLVPGLAGTDTQYF
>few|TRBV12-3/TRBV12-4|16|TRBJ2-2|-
TGTGCCAGCAGTTCGGGTAGAAGGTTGAACACCGGGGAGCTGTTTTTT
CASSSGRRLNTGELFF
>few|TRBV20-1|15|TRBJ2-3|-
TGCAGTGCTAGACCTACGGGACTCGAGCTAGATACGCAGTATTTT
CSARPTGLELDTQYF
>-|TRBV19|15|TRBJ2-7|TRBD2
TGTGCCAGTAGTCCAAGCGGGAACACCTACAATGAGCAGTACTTC
CASSPSGNTYNEQYF
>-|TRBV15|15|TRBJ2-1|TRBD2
TGTGCCACCAACCAAGCGGGAGGGGTGAACAATGAGCAGTTCTTC
CATNQAGGVNNEQFF
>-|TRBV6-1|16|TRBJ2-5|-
TGTGCCAGCAGTGAACCCACAGTAATTTACCAAGAGACCCAGTACTTC
CASSEPTVIYQETQYF
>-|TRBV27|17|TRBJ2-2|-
TGTGCCAGCAGGCATTGGGGGGCCAGAGTAAACACCGGGGAGCTGTTTTTT
CASRHWGARVNTGELFF
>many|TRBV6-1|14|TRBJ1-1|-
TGTGCCAGCAGCCGGTCGGACGGAGGGACTGAAGCTTTCTTT
CASSRSDGGTEAFF
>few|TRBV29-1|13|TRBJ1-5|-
TGCAGCGCCAGACGGGGGGACAATCAGCCCCAGCATTTT
CSARRGDNQPQHF
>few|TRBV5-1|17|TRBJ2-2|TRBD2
TGCGCCAGCAGCTTGGTTCCTAGCGGGGCGAACACCGGGGAGCTGTTTTTT
CASSLVPSGANTGELFF
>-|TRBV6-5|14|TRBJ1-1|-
TGTGCCAGCAGTTACTCAAGGACTTACACTGAAGCTTTCTTT
CASSYSRTYTEAFF
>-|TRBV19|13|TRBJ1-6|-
TGTGCCAGTAGTAGGGAGAGAAATTCACCCCTCCACTTT
CASSRERNSPLHF
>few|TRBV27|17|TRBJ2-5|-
TGTGCCAGCAGTCCCTACGCCCTAGCGGAGGGGGGAGAGACCCAGTACTTC
CASSPYALAEGGETQYF
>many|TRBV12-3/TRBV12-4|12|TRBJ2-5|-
TGTGCCAGCAGTTTATTTGGAGAGACCCAGTACTTC
CASSLFGETQYF
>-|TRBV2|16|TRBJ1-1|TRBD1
TGTGCCAGCACCTCTCGGGGACAGGGGTCCGGTACTGAAGCTTTCTTT
CASTSRGQGSGTEAFF
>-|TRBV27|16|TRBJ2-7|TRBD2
TGTGCCAGCAGTTTATCTGCGGGAGGGCCCGGGAATGAGCAGTACTTC
CASSLSAGGPGNEQYF
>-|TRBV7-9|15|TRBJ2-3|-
TGTGCCAGCAGCTTAGCGCAGGGAGGAACAGATACGCAGTATTTT
CASSLAQGGTDTQYF
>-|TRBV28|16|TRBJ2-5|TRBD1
TGTGCCAGCACACTTTGGGGGCAGGGGGCGGGGGAGACCCAGTACTTC
CASTLWGQGAGETQYF
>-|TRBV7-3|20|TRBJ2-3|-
TGTGCCAGCAGCTTAACGAGAACAGACGGCGCGCCACAAAGCACGGATACGCAGTATTTT
CASSLTRTDGAPQSTDTQYF